In this sample, the clone carrying this TCR beta chain turned up many times. Its antigen is not known. These data are taken from a study of neurological immune-mediated disorders. Germline V gene sequence: CDR1 MNHEY, CDR2 SVGAGI. The CDR3 extends over 13 amino acids. V was shortened by 9 bases and J by 0 bases, with 9 bases between the two germline ends. Time point meaning: longitudinal time-point 2. PBMCs stored at -80 C, numbering 2 million, were the origin of the unsorted libraries. Study-level results: Because no CDR3 amino acid sequences were shared across subjects by expanded clones, private repertoires were suggested in all groups. HTLV-1-associated myelopathy had the most TCR clonal expansion, while multiple sclerosis had the least, a level that fell below healthy controls.

The team produced cDNA through 5'RACE using 10-nucleotide random UMIs. TCRdb recomputed calls from the 5' RACE reads with MiXCR, one row per CDR3 protein. The sample has fewer than 35,000 distinct CDR3 sequences; 10% to 15% are singletons. This TCR came from a middle-aged woman in good health. Source material: PBMCs. J is TRBJ1-3 and V is TRBV6-5; tentatively, D is TRBD1 (5 bases). CDR3 nucleotide sequence: TGTGCCAGTCGACAGTTCTCTGGAAACACCATATATTTT. Protein: CASRQFSGNTIYF.